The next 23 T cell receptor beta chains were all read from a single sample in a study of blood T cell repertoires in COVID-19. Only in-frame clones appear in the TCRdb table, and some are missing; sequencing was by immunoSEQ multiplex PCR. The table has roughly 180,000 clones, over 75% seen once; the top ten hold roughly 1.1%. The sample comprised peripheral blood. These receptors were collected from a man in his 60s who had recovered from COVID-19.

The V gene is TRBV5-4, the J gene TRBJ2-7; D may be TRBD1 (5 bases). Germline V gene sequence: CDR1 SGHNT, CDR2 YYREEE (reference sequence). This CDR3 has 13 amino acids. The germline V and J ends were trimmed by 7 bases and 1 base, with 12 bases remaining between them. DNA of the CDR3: TGTGCCAGCCGCAGCACAGGTTCCTACGAGCAGTACTTC. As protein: CASRSTGSYEQYF.

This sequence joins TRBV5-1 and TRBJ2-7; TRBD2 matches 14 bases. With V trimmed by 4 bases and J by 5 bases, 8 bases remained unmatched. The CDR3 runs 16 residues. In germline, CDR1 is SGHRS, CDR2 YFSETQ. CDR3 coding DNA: TGCGCCAGCAGCCCCCCGACTAGCGGGGGGGCCGACGAGCAGTACTTC. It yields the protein CASSPPTSGGADEQYF. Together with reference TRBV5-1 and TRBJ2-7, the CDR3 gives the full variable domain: KAGVTQTPRYLIKTRGQQVTLSCSPISGHRSVSWYQQTPGQGLQFLFEYFSETQRNKGNFPGRFSGRQFSNSRSEMNVSTLELGDSALYLCASSPPTSGGADEQYFGPGTRLTVT.

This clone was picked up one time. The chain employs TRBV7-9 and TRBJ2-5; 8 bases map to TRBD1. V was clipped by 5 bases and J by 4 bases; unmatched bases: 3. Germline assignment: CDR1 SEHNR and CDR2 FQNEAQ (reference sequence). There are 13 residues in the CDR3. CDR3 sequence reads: CASSKQGGETQYF. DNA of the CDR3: TGTGCCAGCAGCAAACAGGGGGGAGAGACCCAGTACTTC.

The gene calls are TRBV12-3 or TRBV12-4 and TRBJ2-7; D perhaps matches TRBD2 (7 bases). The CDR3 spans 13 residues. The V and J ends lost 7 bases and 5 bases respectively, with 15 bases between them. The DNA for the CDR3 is TGTGCCAGCACCGTGAGGGGGAGGGACGAGCAGTACTTC. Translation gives CASTVRGRDEQYF.

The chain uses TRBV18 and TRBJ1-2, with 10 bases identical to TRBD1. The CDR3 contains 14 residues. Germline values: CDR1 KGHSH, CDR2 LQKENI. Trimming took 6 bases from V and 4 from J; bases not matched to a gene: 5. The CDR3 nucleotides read TGTGCCAGCTCCCGGGACAGGGGAGGCTATGGCTACACCTTC. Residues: CASSRDRGGYGYTF.

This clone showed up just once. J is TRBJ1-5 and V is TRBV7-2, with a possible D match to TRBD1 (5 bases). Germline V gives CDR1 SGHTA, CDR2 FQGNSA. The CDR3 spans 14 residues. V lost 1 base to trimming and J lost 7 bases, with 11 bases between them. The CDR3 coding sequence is TGTGCCAGCAGCTTAGACAGCCGGGGGCAGCCCCAGCATTTT. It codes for CASSLDSRGQPQHF.

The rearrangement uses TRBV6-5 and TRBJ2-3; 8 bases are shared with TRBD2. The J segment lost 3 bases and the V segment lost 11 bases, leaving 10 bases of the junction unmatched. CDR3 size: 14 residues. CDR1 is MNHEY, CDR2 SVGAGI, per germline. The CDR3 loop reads CAARGGGPTDTQYF. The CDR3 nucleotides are TGTGCCGCACGGGGCGGGGGGCCTACAGATACGCAGTATTTT.

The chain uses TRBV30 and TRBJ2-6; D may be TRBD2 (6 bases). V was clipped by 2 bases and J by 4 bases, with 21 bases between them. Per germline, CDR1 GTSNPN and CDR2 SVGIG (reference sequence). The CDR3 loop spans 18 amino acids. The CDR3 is CAWSPPGVRLTGANVLTF. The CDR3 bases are TGTGCCTGGAGTCCCCCGGGGGTCAGGCTGACGGGGGCCAACGTCCTGACTTTC.

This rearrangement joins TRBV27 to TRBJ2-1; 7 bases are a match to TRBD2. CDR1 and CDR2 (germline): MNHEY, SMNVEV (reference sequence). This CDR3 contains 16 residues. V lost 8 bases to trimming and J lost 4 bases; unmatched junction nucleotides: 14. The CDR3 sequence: CASSISGLAEYNEQFF. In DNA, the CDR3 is TGTGCCAGCTCGATCAGTGGGCTAGCGGAATACAATGAGCAGTTCTTC.

The CDR3 loop reads CASSLPYGSNYGYTF. DNA of the CDR3: TGTGCCAGCAGCCTCCCGTACGGGTCTAACTATGGCTACACCTTC. The chain is built from TRBV3-1 (or the pseudogene TRBV3-2) and TRBJ1-2; unclear D gene. Germline assignment: CDR1 LGHDT and CDR2 YNNKEL (reference sequence). The CDR3 has 15 amino acids. The V gene lost 4 bases and the J gene lost 0 bases, with 12 bases spanning the gap.

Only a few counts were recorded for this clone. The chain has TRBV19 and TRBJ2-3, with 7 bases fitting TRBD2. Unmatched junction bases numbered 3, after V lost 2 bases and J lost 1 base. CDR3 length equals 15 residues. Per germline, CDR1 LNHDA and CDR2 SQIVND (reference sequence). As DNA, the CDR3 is TGTGCCAGTAGTATAATAACTAGCGGCACAGATACGCAGTATTTT. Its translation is CASSIITSGTDTQYF.

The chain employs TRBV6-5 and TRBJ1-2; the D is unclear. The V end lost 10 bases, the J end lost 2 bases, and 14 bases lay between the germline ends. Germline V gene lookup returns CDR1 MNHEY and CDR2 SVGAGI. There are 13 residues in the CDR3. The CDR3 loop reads CATLGSHNYGYTF. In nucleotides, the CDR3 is TGTGCCACCCTGGGGAGTCACAACTATGGCTACACCTTC.

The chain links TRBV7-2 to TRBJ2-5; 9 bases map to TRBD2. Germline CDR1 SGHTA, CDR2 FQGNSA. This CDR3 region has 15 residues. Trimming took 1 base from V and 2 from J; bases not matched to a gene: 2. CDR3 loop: CASSLGLAVQETQYF. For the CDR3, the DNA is TGTGCCAGCAGCTTAGGACTAGCGGTACAAGAGACCCAGTACTTC. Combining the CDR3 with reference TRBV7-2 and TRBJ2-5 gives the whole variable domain GAGVSQSPSNKVTEKGKDVELRCDPISGHTALYWYRQSLGQGLEFLIYFQGNSAPDKSGLPSDRFSAERTGGSVSTLTIQRTQQEDSAVYLCASSLGLAVQETQYFGPGTRLLVL.

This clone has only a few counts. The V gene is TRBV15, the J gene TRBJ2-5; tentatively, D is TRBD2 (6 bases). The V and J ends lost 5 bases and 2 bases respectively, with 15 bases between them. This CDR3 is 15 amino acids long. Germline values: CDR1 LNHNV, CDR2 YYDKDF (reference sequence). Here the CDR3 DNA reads TGTGCCACCAGCGGACCAGCTAGCGCACAAGAGACCCAGTACTTC. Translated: CATSGPASAQETQYF.

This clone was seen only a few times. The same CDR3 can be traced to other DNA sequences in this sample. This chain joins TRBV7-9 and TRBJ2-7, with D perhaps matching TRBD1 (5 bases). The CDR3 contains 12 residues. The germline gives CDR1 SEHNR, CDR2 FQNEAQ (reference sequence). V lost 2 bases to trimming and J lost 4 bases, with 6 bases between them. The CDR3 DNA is TGTGCCAGCAGCTTACAGGGATACGAGCAGTACTTC. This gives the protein CASSLQGYEQYF.

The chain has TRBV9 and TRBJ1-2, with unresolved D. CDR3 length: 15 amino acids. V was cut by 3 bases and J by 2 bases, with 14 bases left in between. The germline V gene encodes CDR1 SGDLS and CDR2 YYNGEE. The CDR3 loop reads CASSAQIGENYGYTF. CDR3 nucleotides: TGTGCCAGCAGCGCCCAGATCGGGGAGAACTATGGCTACACCTTC. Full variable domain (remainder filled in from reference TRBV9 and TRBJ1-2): DSGVTQTPKHLITATGQRVTLRCSPRSGDLSVYWYQQSLDQGLQFLIQYYNGEERAKGNILERFSAQQFPDLHSELNLSSLELGDSALYFCASSAQIGENYGYTFGSGTRLTVV.

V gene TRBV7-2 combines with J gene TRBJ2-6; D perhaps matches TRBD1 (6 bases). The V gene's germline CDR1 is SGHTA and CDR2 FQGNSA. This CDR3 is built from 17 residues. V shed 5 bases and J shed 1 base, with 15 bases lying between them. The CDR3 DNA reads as TGTGCCAGCAGCCCTCGACAGGCCCGATCTGGGGCCAACGTCCTGACTTTC. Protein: CASSPRQARSGANVLTF.

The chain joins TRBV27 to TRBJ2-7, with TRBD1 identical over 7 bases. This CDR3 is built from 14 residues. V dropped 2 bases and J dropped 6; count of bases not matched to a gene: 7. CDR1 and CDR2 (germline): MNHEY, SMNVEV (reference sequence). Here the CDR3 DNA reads TGTGCCAGCAGTTTACGAACAGGGGCGCTCGAGCAGTACTTC. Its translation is CASSLRTGALEQYF.

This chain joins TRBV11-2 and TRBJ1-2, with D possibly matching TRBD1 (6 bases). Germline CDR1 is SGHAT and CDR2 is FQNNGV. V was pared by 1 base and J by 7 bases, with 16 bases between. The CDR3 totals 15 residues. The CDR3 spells CASSLGRGGSFGYTF. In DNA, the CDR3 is TGTGCCAGCAGCTTAGGGAGGGGGGGATCTTTTGGCTACACCTTC.

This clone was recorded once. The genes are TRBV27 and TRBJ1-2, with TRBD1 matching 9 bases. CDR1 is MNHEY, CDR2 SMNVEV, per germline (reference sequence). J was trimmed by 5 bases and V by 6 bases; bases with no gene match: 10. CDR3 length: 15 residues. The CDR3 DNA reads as TGTGCCAGCAGCCCGGGGACAGGGAACAATTATGGCTACACCTTC. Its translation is CASSPGTGNNYGYTF.

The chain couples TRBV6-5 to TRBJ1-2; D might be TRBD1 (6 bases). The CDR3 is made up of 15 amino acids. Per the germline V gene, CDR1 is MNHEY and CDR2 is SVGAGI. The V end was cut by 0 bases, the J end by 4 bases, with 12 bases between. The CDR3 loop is CASSYSTGPIYGYTF. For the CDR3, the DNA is TGTGCCAGCAGTTACTCGACAGGTCCAATCTATGGCTACACCTTC.

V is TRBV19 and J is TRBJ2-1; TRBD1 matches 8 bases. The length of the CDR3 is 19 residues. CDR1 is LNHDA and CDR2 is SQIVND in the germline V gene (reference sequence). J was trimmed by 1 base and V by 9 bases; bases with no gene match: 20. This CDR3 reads CARDTGQVFRQVSYNEQFF. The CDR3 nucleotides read TGTGCCAGGGATACGGGACAGGTATTCCGGCAAGTATCCTACAATGAGCAGTTCTTC. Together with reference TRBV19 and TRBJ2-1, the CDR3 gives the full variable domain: DGGITQSPKYLFRKEGQNVTLSCEQNLNHDAMYWYRQDPGQGLRLIYYSQIVNDFQKGDIAEGYSVSREKKESFPLTVTSAQKNPTAFYLCARDTGQVFRQVSYNEQFFGPGTRLTVL.

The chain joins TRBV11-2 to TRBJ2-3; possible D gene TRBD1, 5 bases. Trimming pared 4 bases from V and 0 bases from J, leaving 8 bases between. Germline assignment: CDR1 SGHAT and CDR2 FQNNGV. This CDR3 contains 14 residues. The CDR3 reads CASSSGASTDTQYF. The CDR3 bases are TGTGCCAGCAGCTCTGGGGCTAGCACAGATACGCAGTATTTT.